Shown below are 9 T cell receptor beta chains from a single sample sequenced in a study of cytomegalovirus exposure and HLA in healthy donors. The PCR employed 60 Vbeta primers together with 13 Jbeta primers. Some clones are missing from TCRdb's copy, which holds only in-frame ones; the method was immunoSEQ multiplex PCR. The record lists just over 200,000 clones, of which the ten most abundant hold 1.1%. Sequenced material: PBMCs. These TCRs come from a girl aged 2-10 years in good health and CMV-seropositive.

The J gene is TRBJ1-1, the V gene TRBV19, with D perhaps TRBD1 (6 bases). Germline V gene sequence: CDR1 LNHDA, CDR2 SQIVND (reference sequence). The V and J ends lost 3 bases and 1 base respectively, with 12 bases between them. The CDR3 totals 15 residues. The CDR3 DNA reads TGTGCCAGTAGTATCGTATGGACAGCGAACACTGAAGCTTTCTTT. This translates into CASSIVWTANTEAFF.

This rearrangement joins TRBV27 to TRBJ2-7; perhaps TRBD2 as D (5 bases). The CDR3 spans 15 residues. Germline V gene data show CDR1 as MNHEY and CDR2 as SMNVEV (reference sequence). V lost 5 bases and J lost 3, with 17 bases in between. The DNA for the CDR3 is TGTGCCAGCAGTCCAGTACCAGCGGCCCACTACGAGCAGTACTTC. It is translated as CASSPVPAAHYEQYF.

This sequence joins TRBV5-8 and TRBJ1-5; D is perhaps TRBD1 (5 bases). This CDR3 is built from 14 residues. Germline-derived CDR1 and CDR2 are SGHTS and YDEGEE. Deletions cut 0 bases from V and 4 bases from J, with 8 bases between. CDR3 sequence reads: CASSLVGGNQPQHF. In DNA, the CDR3 is TGTGCCAGCAGCTTGGTGGGGGGGAATCAGCCCCAGCATTTT.

This chain uses TRBV13 with TRBJ2-7; D gene uncertain. Per germline, CDR1 PRHDT and CDR2 FYEKMQ (reference sequence). V gave up 4 bases and J gave up 6 bases, with 10 bases separating them. The CDR3 sequence is 12 residues long. The CDR3 reads CASSSGRSEQYF. The CDR3 DNA reads TGTGCCAGCAGCTCAGGACGGAGCGAGCAGTACTTC.

V is TRBV10-1 and J is TRBJ2-4; 9 nucleotides align to TRBD1. CDR3 length: 16 amino acids. With 2 bases clipped from V and 5 bases from J, the junction kept 7 bases outside the gene matches. Germline lookup yields CDR1 WNHNN and CDR2 SYGVQD (reference sequence). The chain's CDR3 is CASSEGGGQGQNIQYF. CDR3 bases: TGCGCCAGCAGTGAGGGAGGGGGACAGGGACAAAACATTCAGTACTTC.

The chain combines TRBV5-1 with TRBJ2-7; D possibly corresponds to TRBD2 (6 bases). Trimming stripped 3 bases from V and 5 bases from J, with 15 bases between. The CDR3 runs 14 residues. Germline loops: CDR1 SGHRS, CDR2 YFSETQ. The DNA of the CDR3 is TGCGCCAGCAGCTGGCCGGATTTAGCGGACGAGCAGTACTTC. It translates to CASSWPDLADEQYF. The variable domain in full, completed from reference TRBV5-1 and TRBJ2-7, reads KAGVTQTPRYLIKTRGQQVTLSCSPISGHRSVSWYQQTPGQGLQFLFEYFSETQRNKGNFPGRFSGRQFSNSRSEMNVSTLELGDSALYLCASSWPDLADEQYFGPGTRLTVT.

The genes are TRBV1 and TRBJ1-5; the D call in the table, TRBD1, was not verified against the DNA. TRBV1 is recorded as a pseudogene. This CDR3 has 18 residues. CDR3 DNA sequence: TGCACCAGCAGCCAAGCCCCAAAGACAGAGAATAGCAATCAGCCCCAGCATTTT. Encoded protein: CTSSQAPKTENSNQPQHF.

V is TRBV19 and J is TRBJ2-1, with 14 bases that match TRBD2. The V gene's germline CDR1 is LNHDA and CDR2 SQIVND (reference sequence). The CDR3 has 14 residues. J gave up 8 bases and V 8 bases, and 5 bases lay outside the gene matches. The CDR3 region is CASGPGLAGDEQFF. As DNA, the CDR3 is TGTGCCAGTGGACCGGGACTAGCGGGAGATGAGCAGTTCTTC.

This chain connects TRBV19 to TRBJ2-5; D gene ambiguous. The V end lost 4 bases, the J end lost 2 bases, and 5 bases lay between the germline ends. Germline CDR1 and CDR2: LNHDA and SQIVND (reference sequence). The CDR3 has 12 residues. The CDR3 DNA follows: TGTGCCAGTAGTACCCGTCAAGAGACCCAGTACTTC. Amino acids: CASSTRQETQYF.